Given below is one T cell receptor (beta chain) in context. Its matching antigen is unknown. The sample comes from a study of T cell responses to AZD1222 COVID-19 vaccine. Trimming took 4 bases from V and 3 from J; bases not matched to a gene: 5. Germline CDR1 reads SGHRS; CDR2 reads YFSETQ. The CDR3 has 15 residues. Produced via immunoSEQ multiplex PCR; TCRdb's table is partial and in-frame only. This table has about 190,000 clones, around 91% appearing once. Whole-study findings and limits: Repertoires were sampled only after the peak T cell response. White British people made up most donors, females outnumbered males, and clonal diversity was possibly underestimated.

The genes are TRBV5-1 and TRBJ1-2, with 11 bases matching TRBD1. Sample: peripheral blood, taken on day 0 of AZD1222 vaccination. The receptor was derived from an adult in good health. CDR3 loop: CASSSRTGGDYGYTF. CDR3 sequence (DNA): TGCGCCAGCAGCAGCCGGACAGGGGGCGACTATGGCTACACCTTC.